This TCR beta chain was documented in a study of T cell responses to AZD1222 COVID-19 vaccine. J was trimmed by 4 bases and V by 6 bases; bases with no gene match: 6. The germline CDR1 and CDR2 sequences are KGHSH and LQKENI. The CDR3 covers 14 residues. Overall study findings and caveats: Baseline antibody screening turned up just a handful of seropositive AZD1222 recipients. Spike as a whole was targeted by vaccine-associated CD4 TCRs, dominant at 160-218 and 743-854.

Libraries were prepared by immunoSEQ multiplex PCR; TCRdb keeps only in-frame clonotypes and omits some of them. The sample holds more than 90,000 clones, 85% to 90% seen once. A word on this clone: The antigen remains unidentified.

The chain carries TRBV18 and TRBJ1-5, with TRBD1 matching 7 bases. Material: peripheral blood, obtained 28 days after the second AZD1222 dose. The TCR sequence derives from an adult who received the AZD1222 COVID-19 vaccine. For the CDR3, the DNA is TGTGCCAGCTCGCCCACAGGGGTGAATCAGCCCCAGCATTTT. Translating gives CASSPTGVNQPQHF.